Following are 18 T cell receptor beta chains from one sample sequenced in a study of T cells expressing NK-cell markers. TCRdb reanalyzed the 5' RACE reads, giving one entry per CDR3 protein sequence and no DNA. Listed are some 440,000 distinct CDR3 sequences; roughly 1.4% falls within the top ten. The sequenced sample consisted of blood T cells: a sorted CD56 or NKG2C T cell subset, CD4+ or CD8+ T cells, or bulk PBMC T cells (not recorded which). Receptors were obtained from a woman aged 50 to 65 in good health.

The rearrangement joins TRBV9 to TRBJ2-3; TCRdb picks TRBD2, but there is no DNA to check that call. CDR1 is SGDLS, CDR2 YYNGEE, per germline. The CDR3 extends over 16 amino acids. This chain's CDR3 is CASSVGPSPYTDTQYF.

The chain is built from TRBV12-3 or TRBV12-4 and TRBJ2-5; the D call from TCRdb, TRBD2, cannot be confirmed without DNA. This CDR3 has 14 residues. The CDR3 reads CASSFRLSEETQYF.

The chain joins TRBV11-2 to TRBJ2-3. The germline V gene has CDR1 SGHAT and CDR2 FQNNGV. This CDR3 contains 15 residues. The CDR3 spells CASSLVSASTDTQYF.

The CDR3 reads CASSQPLGELFF. This rearrangement joins TRBV7-9 to TRBJ2-2; TCRdb returns TRBD1, unconfirmable since there is no DNA. The CDR3 is 12 amino acids. Germline loops: CDR1 SEHNR, CDR2 FQNEAQ (reference sequence). Drawing the rest from reference TRBV7-9 and TRBJ2-2, the complete variable domain is DTGVSQNPRHKITKRGQNVTFRCDPISEHNRLYWYRQTLGQGPEFLTYFQNEAQLEKSRLLSDRFSAERPKGSFSTLEIQRTEQGDSAMYLCASSQPLGELFFGEGSRLTVL.

J is TRBJ2-2 and V is TRBV12-3 or TRBV12-4. The CDR3 covers 13 residues. The CDR3 sequence is CASRIHNTGELFF.

CDR3 in amino acids: CASVKDRYSGNTIYF. J is TRBJ1-3 and V is TRBV2. Germline CDR1 reads SNHLY; CDR2 reads FYNNEI. The CDR3 extends over 15 amino acids.

This chain links TRBV27 with TRBJ2-7; TCRdb proposes TRBD1, but this gene call is untestable without DNA. The length of the CDR3 is 13 residues. Germline V gives CDR1 MNHEY, CDR2 SMNVEV (reference sequence). The CDR3 loop is CASSLTGGHEQYF.

The V call is TRBV21-1, the J call TRBJ2-1; absent DNA, TCRdb's TRBD2 call cannot be checked. TRBV21-1 corresponds to a pseudogene. CDR3 size: 16 residues. The CDR3 sequence is CASSQSGTSGYNEQFF.

The chain employs TRBV7-3 and TRBJ2-1; the TCRdb call, TRBD2, lacks DNA for checking. The length of the CDR3 is 17 residues. The germline CDR1 and CDR2 sequences are SGHTA and FQGTGA. The CDR3 sequence: CASSPRKAGGPYNEQFF.

The chain couples TRBV6-6 to TRBJ2-7; TCRdb reports TRBD2, a call that lacks DNA to check it against. Germline loops: CDR1 MNHNY, CDR2 SVGAGI (reference sequence). This CDR3 contains 14 residues. The CDR3 region is CAIRPSGGRDEQYF.

This chain uses TRBV6-1 with TRBJ2-5; TCRdb lists TRBD2, though no DNA is available to test this call. The germline V gene has CDR1 MNHNS and CDR2 SASEGT. This CDR3 is 15 amino acids long. The chain's CDR3 is CASSSLAGGKETQYF.

V is TRBV5-1 and J is TRBJ2-7. This CDR3 is 15 amino acids long. The germline V gene has CDR1 SGHRS and CDR2 YFSETQ. CDR3 amino acids: CASSLVVGAPNEQYF.

The chain couples TRBV20-1 to TRBJ2-3; TCRdb lists TRBD1, though no DNA is available to test this call. CDR1 and CDR2 from the germline V gene are DFQATT and SNEGSKA (reference sequence). CDR3 length: 14 residues. CDR3 in amino acids: CSARGTEHTDTQYF.

The genes are TRBV29-1 and TRBJ1-2; the D call from TCRdb, TRBD1, cannot be confirmed without DNA. The length of the CDR3 is 14 residues. CDR1 is SQVTM, CDR2 ANQGSEA, per germline. This CDR3 is CSVESGTGGSGYTF.

The chain links TRBV27 to TRBJ1-2; TCRdb picks TRBD1, but there is no DNA to check that call. This CDR3 has 13 amino acids. Germline loops: CDR1 MNHEY, CDR2 SMNVEV (reference sequence). Here the CDR3 reads CASTSQGDYGYTF.

This chain connects TRBV6-5 to TRBJ1-2. Germline lookup yields CDR1 MNHEY and CDR2 SVGAGI. The CDR3 has 11 amino acids. CDR3 residues: CASSDPHGYTF.

V usage is TRBV19 and J usage is TRBJ1-2. Germline CDR1 LNHDA, CDR2 SQIVND (reference sequence). The CDR3 sequence is 15 residues long. The CDR3: CASSIGPGGPYGYTF.

This sequence joins TRBV12-3 or TRBV12-4 and TRBJ2-4; TCRdb returns TRBD2, unconfirmable since there is no DNA. CDR3 length: 18 amino acids. CDR3 sequence: CASSLRLAGGGAKNIQYF.